Each of the 21 T cell receptor beta chains below was sequenced from the same sample in a study of T-cell reconstitution after alpha-beta-depleted transplantation in children. Construction of the TCRbeta library involved unique molecular identifiers. MiXCR, run by TCRdb on the PCR reads, gives a single entry per CDR3 protein. This table holds 80,000 to 95,000 distinct CDR3 sequences, roughly 8.4% found once. This sample comprised PBMCs from the stem cell graft donor, obtained from the stem cell graft. The receptors were gathered from a human donor who donated a stem cell graft to a child with congenital amegakaryocytic thrombocytopenia.

This clonotype was recorded at least ten times. The rearrangement links TRBV11-2 to TRBJ1-2, with TRBD1 matching 9 bases. Unmatched junction bases numbered 7, after V lost 3 bases and J lost 8 bases. Germline CDR1 is SGHAT and CDR2 is FQNNGV. The CDR3 totals 14 residues. The CDR3 sequence: CASSFWGQGRGYTF. DNA for the CDR3: TGTGCCAGCAGCTTCTGGGGACAGGGCAGAGGCTACACCTTC.

This clonotype was picked up many times. The chain has TRBV29-1 and TRBJ1-2, with 9 bases identical to TRBD1. Germline V gives CDR1 SQVTM, CDR2 ANQGSEA. This CDR3 is built from 15 residues. The J segment lost 6 bases and the V segment lost 7 bases, leaving 15 bases of the junction unmatched. The DNA of the CDR3 is TGCAGCGCCACCGGGACAGGGAGGAGGGTGGATGGCTACACCTTC. Protein: CSATGTGRRVDGYTF.

This clonotype was picked up many times. This chain uses TRBV12-3 or TRBV12-4 with TRBJ1-1; tentatively, D is TRBD1 (5 bases). The CDR3 covers 13 residues. Trimming removed 6 bases at V and 3 bases at J, with 11 bases between. The CDR3 nucleotides are TGTGCCAGCAGACAGGCGATGGACACTGAAGCTTTCTTT. Translated, it gives CASRQAMDTEAFF.

This clonotype has a count of ten or more. The V gene is TRBV12-3 or TRBV12-4, the J gene TRBJ1-5; 10 bases align to TRBD1. The V and J ends lost 6 bases and 0 bases, in that order; junction bases with no gene match: 2. The CDR3 has 15 amino acids. CDR3 in amino acids: CASSGTGVSNQPQHF. CDR3 nucleotides: TGTGCCAGCAGCGGGACAGGGGTTAGCAATCAGCCCCAGCATTTT.

This clonotype was detected many times. The chain combines TRBV12-3 or TRBV12-4 with TRBJ1-3; D unclear. Trimming stripped 6 bases from V and 0 bases from J, with 15 bases between. This CDR3 contains 16 residues. CDR3 sequence reads: CASRPARRISGNTIYF. The CDR3 region has the DNA TGTGCCAGCAGACCCGCGAGACGCATCTCTGGAAACACCATATATTTT.

Ten or more counts support this clonotype. The chain carries TRBV15 and TRBJ1-5; the D is unclear. This CDR3 contains 14 residues. Per germline, CDR1 LNHNV and CDR2 YYDKDF (reference sequence). Deletions cut 5 bases from V and 0 bases from J, with 8 bases between. DNA of the CDR3: TGTGCCACCAGCCAGGATTATAGCAATCAGCCCCAGCATTTT. This translates into CATSQDYSNQPQHF.

This clonotype appeared many times. The chain is built from TRBV7-9 and TRBJ1-1; D gene unclear. Trimming removed 1 base from V and 0 bases from J, with 9 bases in between. The CDR3 length is 15 residues. Germline assignment: CDR1 SEHNR and CDR2 FQNEAQ (reference sequence). As DNA, the CDR3 is TGTGCCAGCAGCTTAGATCCGGGGATGAACACTGAAGCTTTCTTT. It translates to CASSLDPGMNTEAFF.

Worth noting for this clonotype: One base away lies a much larger clone, so this may be a sequencing read error. CDR3 DNA sequence: TGCTGTGCTAGACTGGGGGGACTAGCGGGAGGGAGGGATGAGCAGTTCTTC. Residues: CCARLGGLAGGRDEQFF. The chain couples TRBV20-1 to TRBJ2-1, with 16 nucleotides matching TRBD2. The CDR3 length is 17 residues. Germline lookup yields CDR1 DFQATT and CDR2 SNEGSKA (reference sequence).

This clonotype was recorded at least ten times. This chain uses TRBV6-5 with TRBJ2-1, with D perhaps assigned TRBD1 or TRBD2 (5 bases each). CDR1 and CDR2 from the germline V gene are MNHEY and SVGAGI. V was pared by 6 bases and J by 14 bases, with 20 bases between. This CDR3 has 13 residues. CDR3 in DNA: TGTGCCAGCAGACGCCGGGACCAAGGAGCAGAGTTCTTC. Translation gives CASRRRDQGAEFF.

This clonotype was detected ten times or more. The chain couples TRBV11-2 to TRBJ1-1; the D gene is possibly TRBD1 (5 bases). There are 13 residues in the CDR3. Trimming pared 3 bases from V and 5 bases from J, leaving 10 bases between. CDR1 SGHAT and CDR2 FQNNGV come from the germline V gene. The chain's CDR3 is CASSFQGGTEAFF. CDR3 bases: TGTGCCAGCAGCTTCCAGGGAGGAACTGAAGCTTTCTTT.

At least ten counts were recorded for this clonotype. The J gene is TRBJ1-1, the V gene TRBV4-3; D is unresolved. V was clipped by 0 bases and J by 5 bases, with 7 bases between them. The germline CDR1 and CDR2 sequences are LGHNA and YSLEER. This CDR3 region has 13 residues. CDR3 nucleotide sequence: TGCGCCAGCAGCCAAGACAGATTGACTGAAGCTTTCTTT. This sequence encodes CASSQDRLTEAFF.

The table lists this clonotype with many counts. The V call is TRBV4-2, the J call TRBJ1-2, with 7 bases matching TRBD1. Looked up from germline, CDR1 is LGHNA and CDR2 is YNFKEQ. V gave up 2 bases and J gave up 3 bases; unmatched junction bases: 6. This CDR3 contains 15 residues. CDR3 sequence (DNA): TGTGCCAGCAGCCAACCCGGACAGGCTCACTATGGCTACACCTTC. The encoded protein is CASSQPGQAHYGYTF.

This clonotype came up many times. The V gene is TRBV5-1, the J gene TRBJ2-1, with D possibly being TRBD2 (5 bases). Germline V gives CDR1 SGHRS, CDR2 YFSETQ. CDR3 length equals 13 residues. The V end was cut by 4 bases, the J end by 8 bases, with 13 bases between. The CDR3 loop is CASSTSSIDEQFF. CDR3 in DNA: TGCGCCAGCAGCACGTCTAGCATAGATGAGCAGTTCTTC.

This clonotype has just a few counts. This chain joins TRBV19 and TRBJ2-7, with D perhaps TRBD1 (5 bases). The V gene lost 2 bases and the J gene lost 0 bases, with 8 bases spanning the gap. There are 14 residues in the CDR3. Per germline, CDR1 LNHDA and CDR2 SQIVND (reference sequence). The CDR3 coding sequence is TGTGCCAGTAGTATAAATCAGGGCTCCTACGAGCAGTACTTC. As protein: CASSINQGSYEQYF.

This clonotype was picked up many times. The J gene is TRBJ1-1, the V gene TRBV5-1; weak D call: TRBD1 (5 bases). Germline V CDR1 and CDR2: SGHRS, YFSETQ. The CDR3 totals 13 residues. V was cut by 5 bases and J by 11 bases, with 19 bases left in between. CDR3 residues: CASSRSGTGEAFF. The CDR3 DNA follows: TGCGCCAGCAGTCGATCAGGAACAGGCGAGGCTTTCTTT.

This clonotype came up a few times. This chain joins TRBV19 and TRBJ1-1; 7 positions match TRBD1. After removal of 8 bases from V and 2 bases from J, the junction contained 5 bases not matched to a gene. The CDR3 has 13 residues. Germline loops: CDR1 LNHDA, CDR2 SQIVND (reference sequence). The CDR3, as DNA: TGTGCCAGTGGGGACAGACGAAACACTGAAGCTTTCTTT. It encodes CASGDRRNTEAFF.

This clonotype occurred many times. The V call is TRBV7-9, the J call TRBJ1-1; D call uncertain. Trimming cost V 2 bases and J 1 base, with 8 bases left between them. Germline V gene lookup returns CDR1 SEHNR and CDR2 FQNEAQ (reference sequence). CDR3 size: 14 residues. The CDR3 sequence is CASSLTDTNTEAFF. CDR3 nucleotide sequence: TGTGCCAGCAGCTTAACAGACACGAACACTGAAGCTTTCTTT.

This clonotype was observed at least ten times. The rearrangement links TRBV14 to TRBJ2-2; the D is unclear. Trimming took off 1 base at V and 7 bases at J, with 7 bases between the two ends. The CDR3 runs 13 residues. In germline, CDR1 is SGHDN, CDR2 FVKESK. The CDR3: CASSQVVHGELFF. DNA of the CDR3: TGTGCCAGCAGCCAAGTAGTACACGGGGAGCTGTTTTTT.

The gene calls are TRBV28 and TRBJ2-5; D is ambiguous. Germline CDR1 and CDR2: MDHEN and SYDVKM. CDR3 length: 16 residues. V dropped 3 bases and J dropped 3 bases, with 17 bases sitting between them. The CDR3: CASSFIGESIKETQYF. The CDR3 nucleotides are TGTGCCAGCAGTTTTATTGGGGAAAGTATCAAAGAGACCCAGTACTTC.

This clonotype has ten or more counts. The chain links TRBV6-1 to TRBJ1-6; D remains unclear. Per germline, CDR1 MNHNS and CDR2 SASEGT. The V end was cut by 6 bases, the J end by 4 bases, with 10 bases between. The CDR3 runs to 14 residues. The CDR3 spells CASRLPTYNSPLHF. The CDR3 coding sequence is TGTGCCAGCAGGCTGCCGACTTATAATTCACCCCTCCACTTT.

At least ten counts were recorded for this clonotype. This chain joins TRBV5-5 and TRBJ2-4; no clear D gene. V gave up 0 bases and J gave up 0 bases, with 4 bases separating them. The germline CDR1 and CDR2 sequences are SGHKS and YYEKEE (reference sequence). The CDR3 has 14 residues. CDR3 DNA: TGTGCCAGCAGCTTGGTTTTAGCCAAAAACATTCAGTACTTC. Protein: CASSLVLAKNIQYF.